The 14 T cell receptor beta chains presented below share a single source sample, sequenced in a study of cytomegalovirus exposure and HLA in healthy donors (dated by TCRdb to between 2016 and 2019). Library preparation was by the immunoSEQ multiplex PCR assay. The multiplex PCR relied on a mix of 60 forward primers for TCR Vbeta segments and 13 reverse primers for TCR Jbeta segments. TCRdb holds this immuneACCESS table with in-frame rearrangements only. Some clones are missing; in checked studies, unresolved V genes explain under half, and the rest has no known cause. Present in this sample are 160,000 or so clones, under 85% of which were seen just once. The leading ten clones occupy 2% to 2.5% of the sample. The sequencing sample was made of PBMCs. The source of these receptors is a human donor in good health.

The rearrangement joins TRBV4-1 to TRBJ1-4, with D maybe TRBD1 (6 bases). Germline loops: CDR1 MGHRA, CDR2 YSYEKL. Trimming took off 1 base at V and 7 bases at J, with 13 bases between the two ends. The CDR3 has 15 amino acids. Here the CDR3 reads CASSQGPGEGEKLFF. The CDR3 DNA reads TGCGCCAGCAGCCAAGGTCCAGGGGAAGGTGAAAAACTGTTTTTT.

The chain links TRBV25-1 to TRBJ1-2; 9 bases match TRBD1. CDR1 MGHDK and CDR2 SYGVNS come from the germline V gene. V dropped 8 bases and J dropped 7; count of bases not matched to a gene: 8. There are 13 residues in the CDR3. The CDR3, as DNA: TGTGCCAGCTCTACAGGGGGCCATGCTGGCTACACCTTC. It yields the protein CASSTGGHAGYTF.

The V and J genes are TRBV6-1 and TRBJ2-1, with D possibly being TRBD2 (5 bases). This CDR3 comprises 14 residues. Trimming pared 10 bases from V and 4 bases from J, leaving 17 bases between. The germline gives CDR1 MNHNS, CDR2 SASEGT. In nucleotides, the CDR3 is TGTGCCACCCAGCTAGTGGGAGCATACAATGAGCAGTTCTTC. It encodes CATQLVGAYNEQFF.

The V gene is TRBV15, the J gene TRBJ2-4; 7 bases are a match to TRBD1. V shed 4 bases, J shed 1 base, and the junction held 7 bases outside the gene matches. The CDR3 sequence is 16 residues long. Germline assignment: CDR1 LNHNV and CDR2 YYDKDF (reference sequence). The CDR3 here is CATSTDRAAAKNIQYF. The CDR3 coding sequence is TGTGCCACCAGCACCGACAGGGCTGCGGCCAAAAACATTCAGTACTTC.

This chain joins TRBV10-3 and TRBJ1-5; no definite D call. V was trimmed by 0 bases and J by 3 bases, leaving 9 bases between them. Germline lookup yields CDR1 ENHRY and CDR2 SYGVKD. This CDR3 comprises 15 residues. The CDR3 spells CAISESGSPNQPQHF. Written as DNA, the CDR3 is TGTGCCATCAGTGAGTCTGGGAGTCCCAATCAGCCCCAGCATTTT.

The genes are TRBV7-9 and TRBJ2-2, with D possibly matching TRBD1 (5 bases). The germline V and J ends were trimmed by 5 bases and 4 bases, with 14 bases remaining between them. CDR1 and CDR2 from the germline V gene are SEHNR and FQNEAQ (reference sequence). This CDR3 has 15 residues. CDR3 sequence: CASSPQPGFTGELFF. The CDR3 bases are TGTGCCAGCAGCCCGCAACCAGGGTTCACCGGGGAGCTGTTTTTT. Combining the CDR3 with reference TRBV7-9 and TRBJ2-2 gives the whole variable domain DTGVSQNPRHKITKRGQNVTFRCDPISEHNRLYWYRQTLGQGPEFLTYFQNEAQLEKSRLLSDRFSAERPKGSFSTLEIQRTEQGDSAMYLCASSPQPGFTGELFFGEGSRLTVL.

The chain employs TRBV9 and TRBJ1-4, with TRBD1 identical over 7 bases. The CDR3 length is 14 residues. The germline gives CDR1 SGDLS, CDR2 YYNGEE. The junction had 8 bases not matched to a gene; V was cut back by 4 bases and J by 8 bases. In DNA, the CDR3 is TGTGCCAGCAGCCCAGGGGGAGAAGAGGAAAAACTGTTTTTT. It translates to CASSPGGEEEKLFF. The full variable domain, with the rest looked up from reference TRBV9 and TRBJ1-4, is DSGVTQTPKHLITATGQRVTLRCSPRSGDLSVYWYQQSLDQGLQFLIQYYNGEERAKGNILERFSAQQFPDLHSELNLSSLELGDSALYFCASSPGGEEEKLFFGSGTQLSVL.

This rearrangement joins TRBV11-2 to TRBJ1-3; 7 nucleotides agree with TRBD1. This CDR3 spans 14 amino acids. Trimming took 6 bases from V and 4 from J; bases not matched to a gene: 6. Germline CDR1 and CDR2: SGHAT and FQNNGV. CDR3 DNA sequence: TGTGCCAGCAGTTTCACAGGGGCAGGAAACACCATATATTTT. It is translated as CASSFTGAGNTIYF.

Note on this clone: Other DNA variants within this sample encode the same CDR3. The rearrangement uses TRBV25-1 and TRBJ1-1, with D maybe TRBD1 (5 bases). Germline loops: CDR1 MGHDK, CDR2 SYGVNS. Trimming removed 1 base at V and 1 base at J, with 7 bases between. The CDR3 sequence is 14 residues long. The CDR3 sequence: CASSELGGNTEAFF. The CDR3 DNA is TGTGCCAGCAGTGAATTGGGGGGGAACACTGAAGCTTTCTTT.

This sequence joins TRBV6-6 and TRBJ1-1, with D uncertain. Germline V CDR1 and CDR2: MNHNY, SVGAGI (reference sequence). CDR3 length: 11 residues. Trimming pared 6 bases from V and 11 bases from J, leaving 13 bases between. The DNA of the CDR3 is TGTGCCAGCAGCACCAGGTGCCCGGCTTTCTTT. Residues: CASSTRCPAFF.

The chain uses TRBV9 and TRBJ2-7, with D possibly matching TRBD2 (6 bases). The CDR3 has 14 amino acids. Looked up from germline, CDR1 is SGDLS and CDR2 is YYNGEE. The V gene lost 4 bases and the J gene lost 2 bases, with 13 bases spanning the gap. DNA for the CDR3: TGTGCCAGCAGCCCCCGGGACTCCCCCTACGAGCAGTACTTC. Translation: CASSPRDSPYEQYF.

The chain combines TRBV9 with TRBJ2-5; 10 nucleotides agree with TRBD2. Germline V CDR1 and CDR2: SGDLS, YYNGEE. V dropped 3 bases and J dropped 4; count of bases not matched to a gene: 6. The CDR3 has 15 amino acids. As DNA, the CDR3 is TGTGCCAGCAGCGAAACTCGACTAGCGGGAGAGACCCAGTACTTC. It yields the protein CASSETRLAGETQYF.

This clone was seen a single time. The chain carries TRBV6-6 and TRBJ1-5; D is uncertain. The germline V gene encodes CDR1 MNHNY and CDR2 SVGAGI (reference sequence). CDR3 length: 15 amino acids. V was shortened by 5 bases and J by 0 bases, with 11 bases between the two germline ends. The CDR3 is CASSGSADSNQPQHF. Here the CDR3 DNA reads TGTGCCAGCAGTGGCTCAGCGGATAGCAATCAGCCCCAGCATTTT.

V and J are TRBV6-6 and TRBJ2-2, with a possible D match to TRBD1 (5 bases). The CDR3 covers 16 residues. From germline, CDR1 is MNHNY and CDR2 SVGAGI (reference sequence). The V end was cut by 6 bases, the J end by 0 bases, with 14 bases between. Here the CDR3 DNA reads TGTGCCAGCAGACCCGGACGGACACCGAACACCGGGGAGCTGTTTTTT. Protein product: CASRPGRTPNTGELFF.